Following are 24 T cell receptor beta chains from one sample sequenced in a study of graft-versus-host responses after intestinal transplantation. Antigens for these TCRs are unknown. TCRdb's copy holds only in-frame clones and misses some; the assay was immunoSEQ multiplex PCR. The table records about 90,000 clones, approximately 89% of them present only once. The sequences come from unstimulated CD4+ T cells sorted from spleen or lymph node cells, collected before transplant. These TCRs come from a human donor who was the organ donor for an intestinal transplant.

The chain recombines TRBV11-2 with TRBJ2-7; 10 nucleotides line up with TRBD1. Germline-derived CDR1 and CDR2 are SGHAT and FQNNGV. The CDR3 runs to 14 residues. After removal of 4 bases from V and 5 bases from J, the junction contained 5 bases not matched to a gene. CDR3 bases: TGTGCCAGCAGCTCAGACAGGGGGCGGCACGAGCAGTACTTC. It translates to CASSSDRGRHEQYF.

The rearrangement links TRBV27 to TRBJ2-1, with 7 bases matching TRBD2. The CDR3 has 16 residues. The germline gives CDR1 MNHEY, CDR2 SMNVEV (reference sequence). The trim removed 2 bases at V and 2 bases at J, leaving 6 bases unmatched. The CDR3 DNA reads as TGTGCCAGCAGTTTAATAGTCAGCGGGGCCTACAATGAGCAGTTCTTC. Protein product: CASSLIVSGAYNEQFF.

This clone was found once. The V and J genes are TRBV11-2 and TRBJ1-3; no clear D gene. Germline lookup yields CDR1 SGHAT and CDR2 FQNNGV. The CDR3 covers 16 residues. Trimming stripped 3 bases from V and 0 bases from J, with 12 bases between. CDR3 sequence reads: CASSLMTGSSGNTIYF. The CDR3 DNA follows: TGTGCCAGCAGCTTGATGACTGGAAGCTCTGGAAACACCATATATTTT.

V is TRBV27 and J is TRBJ2-7; 7 bases match TRBD2. Germline values: CDR1 MNHEY, CDR2 SMNVEV (reference sequence). The CDR3 sequence is 15 residues long. V lost 7 bases and J lost 2; bases outside the gene matches: 11. The CDR3 DNA sequence: TGTGCCAGCAAGTCGGCGGGGGATTATGCCTACGAGCAGTACTTC. Translated, it gives CASKSAGDYAYEQYF.

In this sample, this clone turned up once. The identical CDR3 is also encoded by other nucleotide sequences in the sample. DNA of the CDR3: TGTGCCAGCAGTTGGGATCGGGGTCAGCCCCAGCATTTT. Its translation: CASSWDRGQPQHF. V usage is TRBV27 and J usage is TRBJ1-5; D gene ambiguous. Trimming cost V 4 bases and J 6 bases, with 10 bases left between them. CDR1 and CDR2 (germline): MNHEY, SMNVEV (reference sequence). This CDR3 contains 13 residues.

This chain uses TRBV7-8 with TRBJ1-1; D might be TRBD1 (5 bases). The germline CDR1 and CDR2 sequences are SGHVS and FQNEAQ. The CDR3 spans 14 residues. V shed 4 bases and J shed 5 bases, with 14 bases lying between them. The CDR3 nucleotides are TGTGCCAGCAGCTCCCCGTACGGGGGAACTGAAGCTTTCTTT. This gives the protein CASSSPYGGTEAFF. Drawing the rest from reference TRBV7-8 and TRBJ1-1, the complete variable domain is GAGVSQSPRYKVAKRGQDVALRCDPISGHVSLFWYQQALGQGPEFLTYFQNEAQLDKSGLPSDRFFAERPEGSVSTLKIQRTQQEDSAVYLCASSSPYGGTEAFFGQGTRLTVV.

The chain uses TRBV6-1 and TRBJ1-1, with 10 bases aligning to TRBD1. CDR3 size: 15 residues. CDR1 and CDR2 from the germline V gene are MNHNS and SASEGT. The V gene end was trimmed by 6 bases and the J gene end by 3 bases; junction bases not matched to a gene: 7. The CDR3 region has the DNA TGTGCCAGCAGCCCCGTAGGGACAGGGGACACTGAAGCTTTCTTT. Its translation: CASSPVGTGDTEAFF.

CDR3 DNA: TGTGCCAGCAGCCCCCGCAGGGATAGTTCTCCCTACGAGCAGTACTTC. Its protein product is CASSPRRDSSPYEQYF. This chain joins TRBV11-3 and TRBJ2-7; D is perhaps TRBD1 (5 bases). CDR3 length: 16 amino acids. The V end lost 5 bases, the J end lost 2 bases, and 19 bases lay between the germline ends. CDR1 SGHNT and CDR2 YENEEA come from the germline V gene.

The rearrangement links TRBV9 to TRBJ2-1, with a possible D match to TRBD1 (7 bases). The CDR3 loop spans 14 amino acids. Germline CDR1 reads SGDLS; CDR2 reads YYNGEE. The ends were cut back, 3 bases at V and 6 bases at J, with 13 bases in the middle. CDR3 sequence reads: CASSDWGDSNEQFF. The CDR3 coding sequence is TGTGCCAGCAGCGACTGGGGGGACAGCAATGAGCAGTTCTTC. The variable domain in full, with the rest retrieved from reference TRBV9 and TRBJ2-1, is DSGVTQTPKHLITATGQRVTLRCSPRSGDLSVYWYQQSLDQGLQFLIQYYNGEERAKGNILERFSAQQFPDLHSELNLSSLELGDSALYFCASSDWGDSNEQFFGPGTRLTVL.

This CDR3 reads CASSIGGRQETQYF. DNA of the CDR3: TGTGCCAGTAGTATAGGGGGCCGCCAAGAGACCCAGTACTTC. The chain is built from TRBV19 and TRBJ2-5; D might be TRBD1 (5 bases). The CDR3 length is 14 residues. V lost 1 base and J lost 1, with 7 bases in between. Germline V lookup: CDR1 LNHDA, CDR2 SQIVND (reference sequence).

This chain joins TRBV10-3 and TRBJ1-1; D might be TRBD1 (6 bases). The CDR3 is made up of 16 amino acids. Deletions cut 4 bases from V and 0 bases from J, with 15 bases between. CDR1 is ENHRY and CDR2 is SYGVKD in the germline V gene. CDR3 region: CAISASVGQMNTEAFF. CDR3 sequence (DNA): TGTGCCATCAGTGCCTCCGTAGGACAGATGAACACTGAAGCTTTCTTT.

The V gene is TRBV30, the J gene TRBJ1-4; the match to TRBD1 covers 7 bases. CDR1 and CDR2 from the germline V gene are GTSNPN and SVGIG (reference sequence). This CDR3 is 14 amino acids long. V shed 2 bases and J 3 bases; nucleotides not matched to a gene: 3. CDR3 residues: CAWSTGQANEKLFF. The CDR3 DNA reads TGTGCCTGGAGTACTGGACAGGCTAATGAAAAACTGTTTTTT.

This clone was detected only once. V is TRBV11-2 and J is TRBJ2-1, with TRBD2 as a possible D gene (5 bases). Trimming left V 4 bases short and J 5 bases short, with 12 bases between. Germline V CDR1 and CDR2: SGHAT, FQNNGV. This CDR3 comprises 14 residues. The CDR3 DNA follows: TGTGCCAGCAGCTCGAGTTCCGGGAACAATGAGCAGTTCTTC. This sequence encodes CASSSSSGNNEQFF.

The genes are TRBV9 and TRBJ2-4; D might be TRBD2 (6 bases). Germline V gene sequence: CDR1 SGDLS, CDR2 YYNGEE. This CDR3 has 16 residues. The V gene lost 4 bases and the J gene lost 1 base, with 15 bases spanning the gap. CDR3 DNA: TGTGCCAGCAGCCCTTGGACGGGGGTTGCCAAAAACATTCAGTACTTC. Its translation is CASSPWTGVAKNIQYF.

The chain uses TRBV19 and TRBJ2-1; D is ambiguous. There are 13 residues in the CDR3. CDR1 and CDR2 from the germline V gene are LNHDA and SQIVND (reference sequence). V gave up 4 bases and J gave up 7 bases, with 11 bases separating them. CDR3 bases: TGTGCCAGTAGTACGACACGCAATAATGAGCAGTTCTTC. The encoded protein is CASSTTRNNEQFF.

The count of this clone is one. The chain couples TRBV7-2 to TRBJ2-1; D is undetermined. Germline-derived CDR1 and CDR2 are SGHTA and FQGNSA. The CDR3 length is 15 residues. V lost 4 bases and J 2 bases, leaving 12 bases between the germline ends. Here the CDR3 reads CASSSDLAPYNEQFF. Here the CDR3 DNA reads TGTGCCAGCAGCTCCGACTTAGCCCCCTACAATGAGCAGTTCTTC.

A single count supports this clone. The chain combines TRBV5-1 with TRBJ1-2; 9 bases are shared with TRBD1. The J segment lost 8 bases and the V segment lost 1 base, leaving 12 bases of the junction unmatched. The CDR3 has 16 residues. The germline CDR1 and CDR2 sequences are SGHRS and YFSETQ. The DNA of the CDR3 is TGCGCCAGCAGCTTGCGGAGAGCTACCGGGACAGGGGGCTACACCTTC. Translated, it gives CASSLRRATGTGGYTF.

Here the CDR3 reads CSVAHGLAGGGEQFF. As DNA, the CDR3 is TGCAGCGTTGCCCACGGACTAGCGGGAGGCGGGGAGCAGTTCTTC. The chain carries TRBV29-1 and TRBJ2-1; the match to TRBD2 covers 14 bases. The CDR3 loop spans 15 amino acids. Germline trimming cut 4 bases from V and 10 bases from J; bases unmatched to any gene: 9. CDR1 and CDR2 from the germline V gene are SQVTM and ANQGSEA.

The chain is built from TRBV4-1 and TRBJ2-4, with a weak D call TRBD2 (5 bases). In germline, CDR1 is MGHRA, CDR2 YSYEKL. The CDR3 length is 15 residues. The germline V and J ends were trimmed by 5 bases and 0 bases, with 11 bases remaining between them. CDR3 nucleotide sequence: TGCGCCAGCAGCGCTCTAGCATTAGCCAAAAACATTCAGTACTTC. Translation: CASSALALAKNIQYF.

V is TRBV7-9 and J is TRBJ1-5; D is unresolved. The CDR3 has 14 amino acids. V dropped 5 bases and J dropped 5 bases, with 13 bases sitting between them. CDR1 SEHNR and CDR2 FQNEAQ come from the germline V gene (reference sequence). CDR3 protein: CASSQMGPYQPQHF. The CDR3 DNA follows: TGTGCCAGCAGCCAGATGGGCCCCTATCAGCCCCAGCATTTT.

V gene TRBV7-2 combines with J gene TRBJ2-7; 7 bases map to TRBD1. V was pared by 5 bases and J by 4 bases, with 5 bases of the junction left unmatched. The CDR3 has 13 amino acids. The germline gives CDR1 SGHTA, CDR2 FQGNSA. Here the CDR3 reads CASSPGTDYEQYF. DNA for the CDR3: TGTGCCAGCAGCCCAGGGACAGATTACGAGCAGTACTTC.

This clone was detected only once. J is TRBJ1-1 and V is TRBV19, with a weak D call TRBD1 (6 bases). This CDR3 has 15 amino acids. V was pared by 7 bases and J by 0 bases, with 15 bases between. Germline V gene lookup returns CDR1 LNHDA and CDR2 SQIVND (reference sequence). The CDR3 DNA sequence: TGTGCCAGTACCCCCAGGACAGTTGTGAACACTGAAGCTTTCTTT. Protein product: CASTPRTVVNTEAFF.

This chain connects TRBV19 to TRBJ1-1; 7 bases match TRBD1. Unmatched junction bases numbered 9, after V lost 5 bases and J lost 0 bases. This CDR3 comprises 16 residues. CDR1 is LNHDA and CDR2 is SQIVND in the germline V gene (reference sequence). Here the CDR3 reads CASSPAADRLNTEAFF. DNA of the CDR3: TGTGCCAGTAGTCCAGCGGCGGACAGGCTGAACACTGAAGCTTTCTTT.

The V call is TRBV7-9, the J call TRBJ1-4; 9 nucleotides match TRBD1. The CDR3 spans 18 residues. Per the germline V gene, CDR1 is SEHNR and CDR2 is FQNEAQ (reference sequence). Trimming cost V 1 base and J 8 bases; bases outside gene matches: 14. CDR3 sequence: CASSLVGNNRGLKEKLFF. The DNA of the CDR3 is TGTGCCAGCAGCTTAGTTGGTAACAACAGGGGGCTGAAAGAAAAACTGTTTTTT. Full variable domain (rest looked up from reference TRBV7-9 and TRBJ1-4): DTGVSQNPRHKITKRGQNVTFRCDPISEHNRLYWYRQTLGQGPEFLTYFQNEAQLEKSRLLSDRFSAERPKGSFSTLEIQRTEQGDSAMYLCASSLVGNNRGLKEKLFFGSGTQLSVL.